This is a list of T cell receptor beta chains from one sample in a study of T cells after yellow fever vaccination. Via MiXCR, TCRdb re-called the 5' RACE reads, giving one row per CDR3 protein. The sample carries just under 600,000 distinct CDR3 sequences, about 13% recorded once. The sample consisted of PBMCs, taken on the day of the yellow fever booster vaccination. Every receptor here comes from a man aged 25 to 45 who received the YFV17D yellow fever vaccine. Each CDR3 is given with its conserved first and last residue. A D gene is named only where the DNA matches it firmly. A clone size is listed for some rows: how often the clone was seen (once, few, many), or a class if it is expanded.

clone_size	d_call	v_call	j_call	cdr3_nt	cdr3_aa
few	TRBD2	TRBV27	TRBJ2-1	TGTGCCAGCAGTCCAACGGTAGGGACTAGCGGTTACAATGAGCAGTTCTTC	CASSPTVGTSGYNEQFF
few	NA	TRBV20-1	TRBJ2-7	TGCAGTGCAAGAGGGACTGTGCGTTCCTACGAGCAGTACTTC	CSARGTVRSYEQYF
NA	TRBD2	TRBV7-2	TRBJ2-7	TGTGCCAGCAGCATCTCCGGGACTGGATTCGGGGGGGAGCAGTACTTC	CASSISGTGFGGEQYF
few	TRBD2	TRBV10-3	TRBJ2-5	TGTGCCATCAAAGCAGCGGGAGAAGAGACCCAGTACTTC	CAIKAAGEETQYF
NA	NA	TRBV7-9	TRBJ2-3	TGTGCCAGCAGCCTCGGGACTGCAAGGGATACGCAGTATTTT	CASSLGTARDTQYF
NA	NA	TRBV5-1	TRBJ1-1	TGCGCCAGCAGCTTGGTTCCGGGATACACTGAAGCTTTCTTT	CASSLVPGYTEAFF
few	NA	TRBV29-1	TRBJ2-7	TGCAGCACCCGGGGCCTAGACGGCTACGAGCAGTACTTC	CSTRGLDGYEQYF
NA	NA	TRBV18	TRBJ1-5	TGTGCCAGCTCACCTGGAAAGGGGCCTTTCAATCAGCCCCAGCATTTT	CASSPGKGPFNQPQHF
NA	TRBD2	TRBV20-1	TRBJ2-1	TGCAGTGAGGGACTAGCGGGAGATGAGCAGTTCTTC	CSEGLAGDEQFF
NA	NA	TRBV5-4	TRBJ2-5	TGTGCCAGCAGCCTTCAGGGGATAGAGACCCAGTACTTC	CASSLQGIETQYF
few	NA	TRBV20-1	TRBJ2-7	TGCAGTGGGTTGAATGGGGAGCAGTACTTC	CSGLNGEQYF
few	NA	TRBV3-1	TRBJ2-5	TGTGCCATCAGACAGTCCGACCAAGAGACCCAGTACTTC	CAIRQSDQETQYF
NA	TRBD2	TRBV20-1	TRBJ2-3	TGCAGTGCGACCGGGACTAGAAGCACAGATACGCAGTATTTT	CSATGTRSTDTQYF
many	NA	TRBV5-6	TRBJ2-2	TGTGCCAGCAGCTTTACCAGGGAGCCTGTCTACGGAGACACCGGGGAGCTGTTTTTT	CASSFTREPVYGDTGELFF
NA	TRBD1	TRBV5-8	TRBJ1-2	TGTGCCAGCAGCTCCCGTACGGACAGGAGTTATGGCTACACCTTC	CASSSRTDRSYGYTF
NA	TRBD1	TRBV15	TRBJ1-2	TGTGCCACCAGCAGAGTACAGGGGGCTGGTGGCTACACCTTC	CATSRVQGAGGYTF
few	NA	TRBV20-1	TRBJ2-5	TGCAGTGCTCCAGACTTAGAGAAATCTAGCGTCCAAGAGACCCAGTACTTC	CSAPDLEKSSVQETQYF
few	NA	TRBV2	TRBJ2-1	TGTGCCAGCAGTGAGGATGTATACAATGAGCAGTTCTTC	CASSEDVYNEQFF
few	TRBD2	TRBV12-3/TRBV12-4	TRBJ2-4	TGTGCCAGCAGCGCCCTAGCGGGAGGGCCGGGCAAAAACATTCAGTACTTC	CASSALAGGPGKNIQYF
few	NA	TRBV19	TRBJ2-7	TGTGCCAGTAGTTTCCGGACGAGTACCTACGAGCAGTACTTC	CASSFRTSTYEQYF
NA	NA	TRBV29-1	TRBJ2-3	TGCAGCGTTGGACTGGGCACAGATACGCAGTATTTT	CSVGLGTDTQYF
NA	TRBD1	TRBV7-9	TRBJ2-7	TGTGCCAGCGCCTCCGGGACAGGGACATACGAGCAGTACTTC	CASASGTGTYEQYF
few	NA	TRBV29-1	TRBJ2-3	TGCAGCGTAAGCGAGAACATGAATACGCAGTATTTT	CSVSENMNTQYF
few	NA	TRBV3-1	TRBJ2-7	TGTGCCAGCAGCCAAGAAGTCGAGCAGTACTTC	CASSQEVEQYF
NA	TRBD1	TRBV7-3	TRBJ2-1	TGTGCCAGCAGCCCGACAGGGGGCAATGAGCAGTTCTTC	CASSPTGGNEQFF
NA	NA	TRBV4-1	TRBJ2-3	TGCGCCAGCAGCCAAGAGGAGCGCCTGGATACGCAGTATTTT	CASSQEERLDTQYF
NA	TRBD2	TRBV20-1	TRBJ2-1	TGCAGTGCCCTTAGCGGGAGTGGCGATGAGCAGTTCTTC	CSALSGSGDEQFF
NA	NA	TRBV7-8	TRBJ1-5	TGTGCCAGCAGCTTTAGTCCGGACAGTAGTCGACCCCAGCATTTT	CASSFSPDSSRPQHF
NA	NA	TRBV7-8	TRBJ2-7	TGTGCCAGCAGCGTCCCAACCGGGGTGGGACTGAACCACGAGCAGTACTTC	CASSVPTGVGLNHEQYF
few	NA	TRBV29-1	TRBJ2-7	TGCAGCGTTACCTACGGGGCAGGGAGGTCCGAGCAGTACTTC	CSVTYGAGRSEQYF
NA	NA	TRBV7-2	TRBJ2-2	TGTGCCAGCAACGCGGGGACAAACACCGGGGAGCTGTTTTTT	CASNAGTNTGELFF
few	NA	TRBV18	TRBJ2-3	TGTGCCAGCTCTCGGGGAGTCCGAGGAGATACGCAGTATTTT	CASSRGVRGDTQYF
few	NA	TRBV19	TRBJ2-1	TGTGCCACCTCCGACGGACGCTCCTACAATGAGCAGTTCTTC	CATSDGRSYNEQFF
NA	NA	TRBV29-1	TRBJ1-1	TGCAGCGTTGAAAGGGGAGGAGATGAAGCTTTCTTT	CSVERGGDEAFF
NA	NA	TRBV7-2	TRBJ1-2	TGTGCCAGCAGCTTAGCGCCGGGAGATGGCTACACCTTC	CASSLAPGDGYTF
few	TRBD2	TRBV4-3	TRBJ2-1	TGCGCCAGCAGCCAGGGAAGGGGCCTAGCGGGAAGACAGGAGCAGTTCTTC	CASSQGRGLAGRQEQFF
NA	NA	TRBV5-1	TRBJ2-7	TGCGCCAGCAGCTTGCTGGCGACCTCCTACGAGCAGTACTTC	CASSLLATSYEQYF
few	NA	TRBV27	TRBJ2-2	TGTGCCAGCAGACGAACTAGTTTTCAGACCGGGGAGCTGTTTTTT	CASRRTSFQTGELFF
NA	NA	TRBV4-3	TRBJ2-1	TGCGCCAGCAGCCAAGATTGGGGAGGTATGAATGAGCAGTTCTTC	CASSQDWGGMNEQFF
few	NA	TRBV12-3/TRBV12-4	TRBJ2-7	TGTGCCAGCAGTTTTGGGCGGCAGGCCTACGAGCAGTACTTC	CASSFGRQAYEQYF
many	TRBD2	TRBV2	TRBJ2-3	TGTGCCAGCAGTGGAAGCGGGACTGTTGATACGCAGTATTTT	CASSGSGTVDTQYF
NA	NA	TRBV7-9	TRBJ2-1	TGTGCCAGCATTCAGGGGGGGGGTGAGCAGTTCTTC	CASIQGGGEQFF
few	TRBD2	TRBV7-8	TRBJ2-2	TGTGCCAGCAGCTTAGCTTCTAGCGGATTGGGCACCGGGGAGCTGTTTTTT	CASSLASSGLGTGELFF
few	TRBD2	TRBV18	TRBJ2-1	TGTGCCAGCTTCCAACTAGCGGGAGCTTACAATGAGCAGTTCTTC	CASFQLAGAYNEQFF
NA	NA	TRBV5-1	TRBJ1-6	TGCGCCAGCAGCTTGAGCGAGGGGAATAATTCACCCCTCCACTTT	CASSLSEGNNSPLHF
few	NA	TRBV10-2	TRBJ1-5	TGCGCCAGCAGCTCGGGGGGCTACAGCAATCAGCCCCAGCATTTT	CASSSGGYSNQPQHF
few	NA	TRBV20-1	TRBJ1-4	TGCAGTGCGAGACCTACCGGAGGTGAAAAACTGTTTTTT	CSARPTGGEKLFF
many	NA	TRBV2	TRBJ2-1	TGTGCCAGCAGTGTGGGGACTTCCTCCTACAATGAGCAGTTCTTC	CASSVGTSSYNEQFF
NA	TRBD1	TRBV7-9	TRBJ2-7	TGTGCCAGCAGCCCCCGGGGGACAGGAGGCTACGAGCAGTACTTC	CASSPRGTGGYEQYF
NA	NA	TRBV12-3/TRBV12-4	TRBJ2-1	TGTGCCAGCAGTTTAAGGGACATTCGTAACAATGAGCAGTTCTTC	CASSLRDIRNNEQFF